What follows describes a single TCR beta chain. The target of this receptor is not known. No base-level quality is on record; no much larger clone is a single base apart. The source of the sample is a study of post-analysis software for immune sequencing data (dated by TCRdb to the mid-2010s). Describing the broader study: Relapsing-remitting, secondary progressive and progressive-relapsing multiple sclerosis were recorded as disease courses, and subtype annotation was lacking for some patients. Patient repertoires were compared against ten to eleven previously published healthy control repertoires from donors aged roughly 6 to 26 years. A subset of samples was prepared in parallel using single-end sample barcoding, then pooled and co-amplified after Illumina adapter ligation. General conclusions and limits of the study: The control group was slightly older than the multiple sclerosis patient group. Normalized Chao1 diversity was significantly lower in multiple sclerosis patients than controls, suggesting substantial peripheral T-cell clonal expansion. Direct clustering with F measure revealed strong co-clustering of samples prepared in the same batch, which led to a batch-effect correction.

TCR beta repertoires were profiled from peripheral blood of 10 to 15 young patients with multiple sclerosis to demonstrate the VDJtools post-analysis software. Multiple sclerosis patients were children and adolescents aged roughly 6 to 16 years. The library was generated by PCR. Sequencing used an Illumina HiSeq 2500. To reduce PCR and sequencing biases, unique molecular identifiers were built into the TCR beta cDNA libraries. Roughly 0.5 million cDNA molecules were obtained per 1 to 10 million input T cells, so each molecule approximated one T cell. The same protocol used for the earlier healthy control dataset was applied to prepare and sequence the patient libraries. Samples belonging to the same batch were prepared together, multiplexed and sequenced on a shared HiSeq lane. Per the authors' processing: Raw barcoded reads were processed with MIGEC, discarding single-read molecular identifier groups before consensus assembly and CDR3 extraction. VDJtools was used for post-analysis of the clonotype tables, with diversity normalized by down-sampling every dataset to the smallest sample size. In repertoire overlap clustering, CDR3 amino acid sequences, but not nucleotide sequences, were matched to correct batch-related cross-sample contamination. Using fastp trimming at Q25 and MiXCR clonotype assembly, TCRdb reanalyzed the public sequencing data and kept in-frame beta chains. Each record represents a unique CDR3 protein, reported with the most common genes and DNA among its rows. The V and J calls were not made by the authors but by TCRdb's processing. The table for this sample lists approximately 730,000 distinct CDR3 sequences; just over 45% of them were counted only once. Jointly, the top ten make up roughly 4.5% of the sample.

The receptor comes from a girl aged 10-17 years with multiple sclerosis. Sequencing was done on a sample of blood.

The base sequence is TGTGCCAGCAGCAGCCGACAGGGGGCGTTATCATTTTACGATACGCAGTATTTT. It is translated as CASSSRQGALSFYDTQYF. The rearrangement joined TRBV7-2 to TRBJ2-3, with 10 junctional bases fitting TRBD1. Trimming removed 5 bases from V and 6 bases from J; the gene matches leave 17 bases unexplained. The germline V gene provides CDR1 SGHTA and CDR2 FQGNSA. The CDR3 starts with the cysteine, ends with the phenylalanine, and has 18 residues. Left in the record is the CDR3 DNA by itself, 54 bases read in frame from the first base.